The entry that follows covers one T cell receptor beta chain sequence. Its antigen is unknown. Germline assignment: CDR1 SGHNT and CDR2 YYREEE (reference sequence). CDR3 length equals 15 residues. V lost 4 bases to trimming and J lost 0 bases; unmatched junction nucleotides: 6. The data were obtained in a study of beta chain features in type 1 diabetes. Study outcomes and limitations: Shorter TCRB CDR3s, moderately but significantly so, marked every one of the four CD4+ subsets in Type 1 diabetes patients. Possible PCR preference for shorter templates applied equally to patients and controls.

Reverse transcribing all isolated RNA meant expressed TCRB transcripts were sequenced. Sequenced by immunoSEQ multiplex PCR; TCRdb stores in-frame clones only, minus some. The sample lists 330,000 or so clones, about 20% occurring once. CD45RO/CCR7/CD25/CD127/CD95/CD27 staining was used to isolate CD4+ naive, central memory, regulatory and stem cell-like memory cells by sorting. The purity of all sorted populations exceeded 98%. Sequencing was carried out using naive CD4+ T cells from blood. The TCR was taken from a woman aged 18-30 years in good health. This rearrangement joins TRBV5-4 to TRBJ1-2; 7 bases agree with TRBD1. CDR3 coding DNA: TGTGCCAGCAGCCTGCCGGGACAGCCTAACTATGGCTACACCTTC. Translation: CASSLPGQPNYGYTF.